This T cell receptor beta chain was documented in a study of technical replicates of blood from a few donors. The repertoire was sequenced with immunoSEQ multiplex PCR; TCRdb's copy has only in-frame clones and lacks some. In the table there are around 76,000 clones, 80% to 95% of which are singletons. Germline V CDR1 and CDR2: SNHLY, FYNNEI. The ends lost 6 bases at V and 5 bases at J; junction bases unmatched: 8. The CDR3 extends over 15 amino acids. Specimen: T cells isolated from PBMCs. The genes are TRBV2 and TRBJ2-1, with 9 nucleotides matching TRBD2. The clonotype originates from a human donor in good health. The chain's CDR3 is CASSGLAGIDNEQFF. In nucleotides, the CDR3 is TGTGCCAGCAGCGGTCTAGCGGGGATCGACAATGAGCAGTTCTTC.